There are a few counts of the clone carrying this TCR beta chain. This specimen comes from a study of blood T cell repertoires in COVID-19. Study background: Acute and convalescent COVID-19 specimens originated in the United States, Italy and Spain. PBMCs, B-cell-depleted T cells, or T cells provided the cDNA or gDNA that made up the material.

In the authors' workflow: From reference gene primer amplification, estimates of nucleated cell counts were derived. TCRdb's table, derived via immunoSEQ multiplex PCR, lists solely in-frame clones and lacks some. The DNA gave D and trimming, while V, J and clone size come from that table. This sample has around 250,000 clones; about 87% occur once, and the top ten carry over 6%. Germline-derived CDR1 and CDR2 are LGHNA and YSLEER. Between the trimmed V and J ends, which lost 4 bases and 7 bases, there was a span of 13 bases. This CDR3 has 14 amino acids. The chain couples TRBV4-3 to TRBJ1-4; D ambiguous. This TCR derives from a woman in her 70s with active or convalescent COVID-19. Sequences were obtained from peripheral blood. This chain's CDR3 is CASSPGLAGEKLFF. The CDR3 DNA is TGCGCCAGCAGCCCAGGACTCGCAGGTGAAAAACTGTTTTTT.